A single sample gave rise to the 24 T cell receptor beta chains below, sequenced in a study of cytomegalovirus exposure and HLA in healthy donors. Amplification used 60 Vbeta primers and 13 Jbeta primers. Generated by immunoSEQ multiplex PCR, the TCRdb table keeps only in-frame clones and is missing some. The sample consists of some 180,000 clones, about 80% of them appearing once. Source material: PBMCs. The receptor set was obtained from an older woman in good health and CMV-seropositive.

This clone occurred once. The CDR3 DNA is TGCAGCGGGAGACTAGCGGGGGGCTACAATGAGCAGTTCTTC. It is translated as CSGRLAGGYNEQFF. The chain links TRBV29-1 to TRBJ2-1; 13 bases map to TRBD2. Germline V gene lookup returns CDR1 SQVTM and CDR2 ANQGSEA. Trimming cost V 7 bases and J 3 bases; bases outside gene matches: 3. The CDR3 loop spans 14 amino acids.

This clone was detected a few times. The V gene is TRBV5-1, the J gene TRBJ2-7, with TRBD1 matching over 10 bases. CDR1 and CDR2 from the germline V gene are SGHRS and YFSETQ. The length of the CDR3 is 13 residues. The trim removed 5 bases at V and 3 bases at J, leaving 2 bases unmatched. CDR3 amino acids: CASRGQGLYEQYF. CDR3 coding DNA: TGCGCCAGCAGGGGACAGGGGCTCTACGAGCAGTACTTC.

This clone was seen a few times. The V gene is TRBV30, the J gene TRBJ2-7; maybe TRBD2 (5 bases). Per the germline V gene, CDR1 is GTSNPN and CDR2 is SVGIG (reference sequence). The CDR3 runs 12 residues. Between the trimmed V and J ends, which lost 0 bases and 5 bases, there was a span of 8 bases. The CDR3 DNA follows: TGTGCCTGGAGTGTACTAGGGAACGAGCAGTACTTC. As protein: CAWSVLGNEQYF.

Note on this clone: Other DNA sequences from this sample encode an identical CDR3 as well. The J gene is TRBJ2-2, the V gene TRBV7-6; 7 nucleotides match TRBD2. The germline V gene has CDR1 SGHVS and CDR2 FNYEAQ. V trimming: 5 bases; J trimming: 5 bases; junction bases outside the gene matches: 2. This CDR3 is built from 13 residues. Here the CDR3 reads CASSLGGTGELFF. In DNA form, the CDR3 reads TGTGCCAGCAGCCTCGGGGGGACCGGGGAGCTGTTTTTT.

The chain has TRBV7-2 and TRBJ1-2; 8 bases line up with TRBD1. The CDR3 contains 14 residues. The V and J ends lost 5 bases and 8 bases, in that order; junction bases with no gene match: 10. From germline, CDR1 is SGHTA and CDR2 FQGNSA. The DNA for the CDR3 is TGTGCCAGCAGCCTCAACTTGGACAGGGCGGGCTACACCTTC. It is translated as CASSLNLDRAGYTF.

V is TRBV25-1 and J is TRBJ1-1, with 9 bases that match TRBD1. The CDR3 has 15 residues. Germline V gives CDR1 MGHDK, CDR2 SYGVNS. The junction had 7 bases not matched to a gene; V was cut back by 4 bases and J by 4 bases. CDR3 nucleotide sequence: TGTGCCAGCAGTGTACAGGGGGCGAGGGTCACTGAAGCTTTCTTT. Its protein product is CASSVQGARVTEAFF.

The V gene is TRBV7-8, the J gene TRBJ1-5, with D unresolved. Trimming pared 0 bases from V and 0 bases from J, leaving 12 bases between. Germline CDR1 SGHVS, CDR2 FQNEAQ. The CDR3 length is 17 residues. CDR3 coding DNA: TGTGCCAGCAGCTTAGCGGGGAGTCTGAATAGCAATCAGCCCCAGCATTTT. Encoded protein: CASSLAGSLNSNQPQHF.

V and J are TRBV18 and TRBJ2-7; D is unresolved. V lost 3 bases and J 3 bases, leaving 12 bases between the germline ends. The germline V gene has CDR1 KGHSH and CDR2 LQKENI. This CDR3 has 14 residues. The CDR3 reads CASSPYPTVYEQYF. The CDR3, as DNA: TGTGCCAGCTCACCCTACCCAACCGTCTACGAGCAGTACTTC.

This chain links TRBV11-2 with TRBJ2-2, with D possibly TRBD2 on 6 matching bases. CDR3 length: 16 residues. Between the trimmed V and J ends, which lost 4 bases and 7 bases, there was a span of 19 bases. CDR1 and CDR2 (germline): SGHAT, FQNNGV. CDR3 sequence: CASSSVRGPSNGELFF. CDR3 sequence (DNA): TGTGCCAGCAGCTCCGTGCGGGGTCCATCTAACGGGGAGCTGTTTTTT.

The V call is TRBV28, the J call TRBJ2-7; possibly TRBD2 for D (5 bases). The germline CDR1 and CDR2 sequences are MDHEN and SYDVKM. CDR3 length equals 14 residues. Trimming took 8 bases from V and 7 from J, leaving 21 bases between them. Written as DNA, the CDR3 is TGTGCCAGCCGTGTCGCGGGCCCCCTATGGGAGCAGTACTTC. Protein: CASRVAGPLWEQYF.

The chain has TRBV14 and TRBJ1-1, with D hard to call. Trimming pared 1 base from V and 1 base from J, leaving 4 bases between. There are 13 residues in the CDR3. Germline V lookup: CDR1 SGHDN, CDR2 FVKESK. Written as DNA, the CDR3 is TGTGCCAGCAGCCAAGTTCGGAACACTGAAGCTTTCTTT. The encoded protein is CASSQVRNTEAFF.

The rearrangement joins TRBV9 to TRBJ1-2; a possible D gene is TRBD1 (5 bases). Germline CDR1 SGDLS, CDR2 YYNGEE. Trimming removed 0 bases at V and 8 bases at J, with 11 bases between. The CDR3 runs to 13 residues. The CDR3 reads CASSVEGPGGYTF. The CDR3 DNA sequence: TGTGCCAGCAGCGTAGAGGGTCCAGGGGGCTACACCTTC.

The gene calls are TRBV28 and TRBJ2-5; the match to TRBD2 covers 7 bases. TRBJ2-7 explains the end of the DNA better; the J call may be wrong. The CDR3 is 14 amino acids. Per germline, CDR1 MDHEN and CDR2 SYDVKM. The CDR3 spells CASSLGGRAYEQYF. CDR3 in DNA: TGTGCCAGCAGTTTGGGGGGGAGGGCCTACGAGCAGTACTTC.

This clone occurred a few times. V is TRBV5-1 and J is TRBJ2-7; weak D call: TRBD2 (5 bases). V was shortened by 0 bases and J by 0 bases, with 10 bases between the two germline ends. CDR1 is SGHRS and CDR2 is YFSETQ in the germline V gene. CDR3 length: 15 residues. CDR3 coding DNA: TGCGCCAGCAGCTTGGTCGTGGGGAGCTCCTACGAGCAGTACTTC. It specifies CASSLVVGSSYEQYF.

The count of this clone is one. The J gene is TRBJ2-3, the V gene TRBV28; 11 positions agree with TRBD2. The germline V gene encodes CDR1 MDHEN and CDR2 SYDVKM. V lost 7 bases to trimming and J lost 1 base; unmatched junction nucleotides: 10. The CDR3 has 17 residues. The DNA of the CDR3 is TGTGCCAGCAATTGGCTAGCGGGGGGCGGGGGCACAGATACGCAGTATTTT. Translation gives CASNWLAGGGGTDTQYF. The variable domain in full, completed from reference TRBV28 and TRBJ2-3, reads DVKVTQSSRYLVKRTGEKVFLECVQDMDHENMFWYRQDPGLGLRLIYFSYDVKMKEKGDIPEGYSVSREKKERFSLILESASTNQTSMYLCASNWLAGGGGTDTQYFGPGTRLTVL.

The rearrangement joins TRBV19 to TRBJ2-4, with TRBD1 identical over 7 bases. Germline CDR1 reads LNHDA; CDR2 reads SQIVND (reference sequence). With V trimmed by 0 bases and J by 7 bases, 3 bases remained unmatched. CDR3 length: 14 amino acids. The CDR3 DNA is TGTGCCAGTAGTATAGATTACAGGGGCAACATTCAGTACTTC. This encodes CASSIDYRGNIQYF.

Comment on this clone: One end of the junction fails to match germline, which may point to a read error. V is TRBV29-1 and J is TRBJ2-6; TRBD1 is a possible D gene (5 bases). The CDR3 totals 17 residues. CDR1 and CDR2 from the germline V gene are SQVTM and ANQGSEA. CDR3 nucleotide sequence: TGCAGCGTTGCCCCGAACGAACTATTCTCTGGGGCCAACGGCCTGACTTTC. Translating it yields CSVAPNELFSGANGLTF.

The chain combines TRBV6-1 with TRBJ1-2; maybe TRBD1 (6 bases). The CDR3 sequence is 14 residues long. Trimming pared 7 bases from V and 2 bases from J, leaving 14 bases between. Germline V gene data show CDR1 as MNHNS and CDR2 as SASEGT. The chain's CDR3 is CASTLQGINYGYTF. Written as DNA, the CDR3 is TGTGCCAGCACCTTACAGGGTATCAACTATGGCTACACCTTC.

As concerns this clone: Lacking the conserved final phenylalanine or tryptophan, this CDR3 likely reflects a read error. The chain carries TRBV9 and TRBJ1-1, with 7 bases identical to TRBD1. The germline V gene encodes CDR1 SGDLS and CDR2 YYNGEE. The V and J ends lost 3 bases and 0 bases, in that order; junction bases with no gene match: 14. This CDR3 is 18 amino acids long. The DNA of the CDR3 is TGTGCCAGCAGCGCCGGCAGGGGACAGAATCTCATGAACACTGAAGCTTTCCTT. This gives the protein CASSAGRGQNLMNTEAFL.

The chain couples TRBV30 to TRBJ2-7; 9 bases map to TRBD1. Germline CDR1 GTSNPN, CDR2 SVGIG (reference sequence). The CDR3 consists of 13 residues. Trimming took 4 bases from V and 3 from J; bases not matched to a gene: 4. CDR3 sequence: CAWNGQGFYEQYF. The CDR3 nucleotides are TGTGCCTGGAACGGACAGGGGTTCTACGAGCAGTACTTC. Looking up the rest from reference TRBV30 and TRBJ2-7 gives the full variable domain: SQTIHQWPATLVQPVGSPLSLECTVEGTSNPNLYWYRQAAGRGLQLLFYSVGIGQISSEVPQNLSASRPQDRQFILSSKKLLLSDSGFYLCAWNGQGFYEQYFGPGTRLTVT.

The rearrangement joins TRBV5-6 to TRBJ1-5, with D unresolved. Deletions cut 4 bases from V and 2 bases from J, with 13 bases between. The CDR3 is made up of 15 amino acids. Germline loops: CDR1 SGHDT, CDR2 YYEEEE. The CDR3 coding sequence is TGTGCCAGCAGCCTCACGGGGTATCGCAATCAGCCCCAGCATTTT. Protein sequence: CASSLTGYRNQPQHF.

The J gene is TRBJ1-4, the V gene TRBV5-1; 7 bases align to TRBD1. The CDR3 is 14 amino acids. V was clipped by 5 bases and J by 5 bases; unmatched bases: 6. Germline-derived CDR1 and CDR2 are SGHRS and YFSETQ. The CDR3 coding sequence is TGCGCCAGCAGGACCGGGACAGCCAATGAAAAACTGTTTTTT. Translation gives CASRTGTANEKLFF.

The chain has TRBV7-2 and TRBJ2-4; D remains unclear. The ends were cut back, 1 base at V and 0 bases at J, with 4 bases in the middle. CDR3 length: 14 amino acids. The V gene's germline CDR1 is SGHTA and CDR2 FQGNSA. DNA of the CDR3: TGTGCCAGCAGCTTAGTACTAGCCAAAAACATTCAGTACTTC. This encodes CASSLVLAKNIQYF. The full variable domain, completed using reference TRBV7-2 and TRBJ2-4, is GAGVSQSPSNKVTEKGKDVELRCDPISGHTALYWYRQSLGQGLEFLIYFQGNSAPDKSGLPSDRFSAERTGGSVSTLTIQRTQQEDSAVYLCASSLVLAKNIQYFGAGTRLSVL.

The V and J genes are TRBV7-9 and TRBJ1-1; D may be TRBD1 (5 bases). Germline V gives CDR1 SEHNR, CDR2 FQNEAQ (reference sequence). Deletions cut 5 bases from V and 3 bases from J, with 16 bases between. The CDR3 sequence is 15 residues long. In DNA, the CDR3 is TGTGCCAGCAGCGCGAGACAGCAGGTAGACACTGAAGCTTTCTTT. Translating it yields CASSARQQVDTEAFF.